The next 7 T cell receptor beta chains were all read from a single sample in a study of blood T cell repertoires in COVID-19. Measured with immunoSEQ multiplex PCR; TCRdb has only the in-frame clones, and not every one. The profile shows 250,000 to 400,000 clones, about nine tenths of them singletons. The sequenced sample was peripheral blood. The receptor set was obtained from a woman aged 25 to 45 with COVID-19, enrolled during active disease.

This clone was seen only a few times. The J gene is TRBJ2-5, the V gene TRBV19; 14 nucleotides align to TRBD2. CDR1 is LNHDA, CDR2 SQIVND, per germline (reference sequence). V shed 7 bases, J shed 4 bases, and the junction held 5 bases outside the gene matches. The CDR3 extends over 15 amino acids. The CDR3 nucleotides are TGTGCCAGTACGACTAGCGGGGGGGTTGGAGAGACCCAGTACTTC. Protein product: CASTTSGGVGETQYF.

The chain recombines TRBV4-1 with TRBJ2-4; D is uncertain. The CDR3 is made up of 16 amino acids. CDR1 and CDR2 from the germline V gene are MGHRA and YSYEKL. The ends were cut back, 1 base at V and 0 bases at J, with 10 bases in the middle. CDR3 sequence reads: CASSQVTLVAKNIQYF. DNA of the CDR3: TGCGCCAGCAGCCAAGTAACTTTAGTAGCCAAAAACATTCAGTACTTC.

This clone was picked up a small number of times. This chain connects TRBV9 to TRBJ2-3; 8 nucleotides align to TRBD2. Germline V CDR1 and CDR2: SGDLS, YYNGEE. Trimming cost V 4 bases and J 5 bases; bases outside gene matches: 12. This CDR3 is 16 amino acids long. CDR3 loop: CASSPSGSGVLDTQYF. DNA for the CDR3: TGTGCCAGCAGCCCTTCGGGTAGCGGGGTGTTAGATACGCAGTATTTT.

The chain links TRBV4-2 to TRBJ2-2; possible D gene TRBD1, 6 bases. Germline values: CDR1 LGHNA, CDR2 YNFKEQ. The CDR3 spans 16 residues. The V gene lost 0 bases and the J gene lost 4 bases, with 12 bases spanning the gap. The CDR3 loop is CASSQDWQGSTGELFF. CDR3 in DNA: TGTGCCAGCAGCCAAGATTGGCAGGGGAGCACCGGGGAGCTGTTTTTT.

The chain is built from TRBV30 and TRBJ1-1, with 9 positions matching TRBD1. Germline assignment: CDR1 GTSNPN and CDR2 SVGIG (reference sequence). V shed 2 bases, J shed 11 bases, and the junction held 6 bases outside the gene matches. The CDR3 is made up of 12 amino acids. This chain's CDR3 is CAWSTNRGQAFF. For the CDR3, the DNA is TGTGCCTGGAGTACCAACAGGGGGCAGGCTTTCTTT.

This chain joins TRBV5-5 and TRBJ1-3, with 11 bases aligning to TRBD1. The CDR3 spans 15 residues. Germline V gives CDR1 SGHKS, CDR2 YYEKEE (reference sequence). V trimming: 4 bases; J trimming: 8 bases; junction bases outside the gene matches: 8. CDR3 in amino acids: CASSPQGGQGDTIYF. The DNA for the CDR3 is TGTGCCAGCAGCCCCCAAGGGGGACAGGGGGACACCATATATTTT.

V and J are TRBV7-8 and TRBJ2-1; 10 nucleotides match TRBD2. CDR1 and CDR2 (germline): SGHVS, FQNEAQ. V shed 2 bases, J shed 1 base, and the junction held 17 bases outside the gene matches. CDR3 length: 21 amino acids. CDR3 region: CASSLTRGASGGLKSYNEQFF. As DNA, the CDR3 is TGTGCCAGCAGCTTAACTCGAGGGGCTAGCGGGGGCCTGAAATCCTACAATGAGCAGTTCTTC.